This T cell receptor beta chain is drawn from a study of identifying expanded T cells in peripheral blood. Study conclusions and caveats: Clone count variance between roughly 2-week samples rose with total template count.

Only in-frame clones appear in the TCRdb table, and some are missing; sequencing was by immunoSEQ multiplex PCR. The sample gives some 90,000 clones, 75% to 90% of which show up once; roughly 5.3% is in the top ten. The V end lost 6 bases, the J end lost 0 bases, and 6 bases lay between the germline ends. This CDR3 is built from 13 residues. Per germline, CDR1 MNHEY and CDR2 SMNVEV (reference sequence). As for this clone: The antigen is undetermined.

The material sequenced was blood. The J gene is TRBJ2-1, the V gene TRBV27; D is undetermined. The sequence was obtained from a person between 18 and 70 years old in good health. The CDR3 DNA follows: TGTGCCAGCAGCATAACCTCCTACAATGAGCAGTTCTTC. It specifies CASSITSYNEQFF.